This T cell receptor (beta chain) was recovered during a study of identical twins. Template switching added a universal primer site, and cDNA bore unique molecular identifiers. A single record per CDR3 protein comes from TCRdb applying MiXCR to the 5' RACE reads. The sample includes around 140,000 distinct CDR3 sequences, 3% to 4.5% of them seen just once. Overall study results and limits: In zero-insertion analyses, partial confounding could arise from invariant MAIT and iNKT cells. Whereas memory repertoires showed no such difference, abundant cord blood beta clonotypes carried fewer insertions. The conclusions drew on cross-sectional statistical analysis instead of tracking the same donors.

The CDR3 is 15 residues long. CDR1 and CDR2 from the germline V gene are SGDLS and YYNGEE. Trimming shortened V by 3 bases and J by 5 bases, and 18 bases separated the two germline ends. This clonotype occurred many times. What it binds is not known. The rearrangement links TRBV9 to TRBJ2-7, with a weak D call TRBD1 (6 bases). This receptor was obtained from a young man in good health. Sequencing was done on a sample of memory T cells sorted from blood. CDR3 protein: CASSENFDRRNEQYF. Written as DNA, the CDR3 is TGTGCCAGCAGCGAAAATTTTGACAGGAGGAACGAGCAGTACTTC.